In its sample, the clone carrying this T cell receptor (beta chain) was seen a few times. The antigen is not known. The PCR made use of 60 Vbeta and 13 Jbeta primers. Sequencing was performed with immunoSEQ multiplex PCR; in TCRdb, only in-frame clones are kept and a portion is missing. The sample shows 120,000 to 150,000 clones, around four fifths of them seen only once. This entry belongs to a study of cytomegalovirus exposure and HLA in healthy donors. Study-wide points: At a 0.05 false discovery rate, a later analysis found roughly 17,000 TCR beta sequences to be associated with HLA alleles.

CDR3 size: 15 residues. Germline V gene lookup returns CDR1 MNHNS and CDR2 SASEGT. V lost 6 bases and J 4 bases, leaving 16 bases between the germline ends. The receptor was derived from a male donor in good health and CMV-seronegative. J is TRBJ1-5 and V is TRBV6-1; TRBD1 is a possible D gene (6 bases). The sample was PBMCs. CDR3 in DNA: TGTGCCAGCAGCCGGACGACAGGAGGTAATCAGCCCCAGCATTTT. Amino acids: CASSRTTGGNQPQHF.